The 14 T cell receptor beta chains presented below share a single source sample, sequenced in a study of Ad26.COV2.S vaccination and SARS-CoV-2 variants. Treatment given: roughly 18 received Ad26.COV2.S at low or high dose, single or two shots; 5 received placebo; per-sample allocation not given. Sampling took place 63 days after the first vaccine or placebo injection. This table comes from immunoSEQ multiplex PCR, and its TCRdb copy is limited to in-frame clones, with some not included. The data show about 350,000 clones, roughly 90% seen once. The material was peripheral blood, obtained in a trial of Ad26.COV2.S vaccine versus placebo. The receptors originated from a person between 18 and 60 years old who received the Ad26.COV2.S COVID-19 vaccine or a placebo.

CDR3 coding DNA: TGCGCCAGCAGCTCCTTGACAGGGTCGAATGGCTACACCTTC. Translated, it gives CASSSLTGSNGYTF. This rearrangement joins TRBV5-1 to TRBJ1-2; 7 positions agree with TRBD1. The CDR3 spans 14 residues. CDR1 and CDR2 (germline): SGHRS, YFSETQ. After removal of 3 bases from V and 6 bases from J, the junction contained 8 bases not matched to a gene. The complete variable domain, with remaining parts taken from reference TRBV5-1 and TRBJ1-2, reads KAGVTQTPRYLIKTRGQQVTLSCSPISGHRSVSWYQQTPGQGLQFLFEYFSETQRNKGNFPGRFSGRQFSNSRSEMNVSTLELGDSALYLCASSSLTGSNGYTFGSGTRLTVV.

The rearrangement uses TRBV11-2 and TRBJ1-5, with D unclear. Germline V gene lookup returns CDR1 SGHAT and CDR2 FQNNGV. The CDR3 has 16 residues. Trimming pared 2 bases from V and 6 bases from J, leaving 17 bases between. The CDR3 DNA is TGTGCCAGCAGCTTAAGTCCAACGCCGGGCATTCAGCCCCAGCATTTT. Amino acid sequence: CASSLSPTPGIQPQHF. Filled out from reference TRBV11-2 and TRBJ1-5, the complete variable domain reads EAGVAQSPRYKIIEKRQSVAFWCNPISGHATLYWYQQILGQGPKLLIQFQNNGVVDDSQLPKDRFSAERLKGVDSTLKIQPAKLEDSAVYLCASSLSPTPGIQPQHFGDGTRLSIL.

The rearrangement links TRBV4-3 to TRBJ1-6, with D hard to call. Germline CDR1 and CDR2: LGHNA and YSLEER. The CDR3 is 16 amino acids. Trimming removed 0 bases from V and 9 bases from J, with 15 bases in between. CDR3 sequence: CASSQEVSQVGSPLHF. In DNA form, the CDR3 reads TGCGCCAGCAGCCAAGAGGTCTCGCAGGTCGGTTCACCCCTCCACTTT.

V is TRBV18 and J is TRBJ2-7; D ambiguous. Trimming pared 5 bases from V and 1 base from J, leaving 9 bases between. Germline CDR1 is KGHSH and CDR2 is LQKENI. The CDR3 is 13 residues long. The CDR3 region is CASSFTQSYEQYF. CDR3 nucleotide sequence: TGTGCCAGCTCATTTACCCAGTCCTACGAGCAGTACTTC.

The chain links TRBV2 to TRBJ1-6, with D maybe TRBD1 (6 bases). The germline CDR1 and CDR2 sequences are SNHLY and FYNNEI. Between the trimmed V and J ends, which lost 6 bases and 9 bases, there was a span of 12 bases. This CDR3 is 13 amino acids long. CDR3 nucleotide sequence: TGTGCCAGCAGGAATCAGGGGAGTTCACCCCTCCACTTT. Protein: CASRNQGSSPLHF. Together with reference TRBV2 and TRBJ1-6, the CDR3 gives the full variable domain: EPEVTQTPSHQVTQMGQEVILRCVPISNHLYFYWYRQILGQKVEFLVSFYNNEISEKSEIFDDQFSVERPDGSNFTLKIRSTKLEDSAMYFCASRNQGSSPLHFGNGTRLTVT.

CDR3 protein: CASSLVRISPEAFF. CDR3 DNA: TGTGCCAGCAGCTTGGTCCGGATTAGCCCTGAAGCTTTCTTT. The chain has TRBV5-8 and TRBJ1-1, with D unclear. Germline values: CDR1 SGHTS, CDR2 YDEGEE. The length of the CDR3 is 14 residues. V was clipped by 0 bases and J by 6 bases, with 12 bases between them.

In this sample, this clone turned up a few times. The sample holds other DNA sequences that translate to the same CDR3. This chain joins TRBV28 and TRBJ2-7; D ambiguous. CDR1 is MDHEN, CDR2 SYDVKM, per germline. The V and J ends lost 2 bases and 2 bases respectively, with 1 base between them. CDR3 size: 11 residues. In DNA, the CDR3 is TGTGCCAGCAGTTTAACCTACGAGCAGTACTTC. Residues: CASSLTYEQYF.

The chain links TRBV27 to TRBJ2-2, with 8 positions matching TRBD2. Germline values: CDR1 MNHEY, CDR2 SMNVEV (reference sequence). Unmatched junction bases numbered 2, after V lost 8 bases and J lost 0 bases. The CDR3 sequence is 14 residues long. DNA of the CDR3: TGTGCCAGCCGGGGGGGCGCGAACACCGGGGAGCTGTTTTTT. As protein: CASRGGANTGELFF.

The CDR3 coding sequence is TGTGCCAGCAGTGATGATCGGGTGGCTGAAGCTTTCTTT. Its protein product is CASSDDRVAEAFF. The genes are TRBV2 and TRBJ1-1; D uncertain. This CDR3 region has 13 residues. Germline-derived CDR1 and CDR2 are SNHLY and FYNNEI. V dropped 3 bases and J dropped 6 bases, with 11 bases sitting between them. The full variable domain, with the rest looked up from reference TRBV2 and TRBJ1-1, is EPEVTQTPSHQVTQMGQEVILRCVPISNHLYFYWYRQILGQKVEFLVSFYNNEISEKSEIFDDQFSVERPDGSNFTLKIRSTKLEDSAMYFCASSDDRVAEAFFGQGTRLTVV.

The chain carries TRBV9 and TRBJ2-5, with D hard to call. Germline CDR1 reads SGDLS; CDR2 reads YYNGEE. V was trimmed by 0 bases and J by 7 bases, leaving 16 bases between them. There are 15 residues in the CDR3. The CDR3 spells CASSVEDPLQRTQYF. The CDR3 DNA is TGTGCCAGCAGCGTAGAGGACCCCTTACAGAGGACCCAGTACTTC. The whole variable domain, remainder taken from reference TRBV9 and TRBJ2-5, is DSGVTQTPKHLITATGQRVTLRCSPRSGDLSVYWYQQSLDQGLQFLIQYYNGEERAKGNILERFSAQQFPDLHSELNLSSLELGDSALYFCASSVEDPLQRTQYFGPGTRLLVL.

This clone was observed a handful of times. This chain uses TRBV18 with TRBJ2-1; perhaps TRBD1 as D (5 bases). V was pared by 0 bases and J by 0 bases, with 15 bases between. Germline CDR1 KGHSH, CDR2 LQKENI. The CDR3 consists of 18 residues. CDR3 bases: TGTGCCAGCTCACCACCTCTGGGGCGGATAGGCTCCTACAATGAGCAGTTCTTC. Amino acid sequence: CASSPPLGRIGSYNEQFF.

J is TRBJ1-4 and V is TRBV7-8; TRBD1 might be the D (6 bases). CDR1 SGHVS and CDR2 FQNEAQ come from the germline V gene. The V end was cut by 2 bases, the J end by 8 bases, with 15 bases between. CDR3 length equals 15 residues. CDR3 DNA sequence: TGTGCCAGCAGCTTACCCCCCGGGGGCAACGAAAAACTGTTTTTT. It yields the protein CASSLPPGGNEKLFF.

In this sample, this clone turned up a few times. The chain employs TRBV12-5 and TRBJ1-5; perhaps TRBD1 as D (5 bases). V lost 0 bases and J 4 bases, leaving 19 bases between the germline ends. CDR3 length: 18 residues. Germline V gives CDR1 LGHNT, CDR2 FRNRAP. The CDR3 loop is CASGLVLPGTGGNQPQHF. The CDR3 nucleotides are TGTGCTAGTGGTTTGGTACTTCCAGGAACTGGGGGGAATCAGCCCCAGCATTTT.

The sample holds one count of this clone. The chain joins TRBV5-6 to TRBJ2-1; 7 bases align to TRBD2. The J segment lost 4 bases and the V segment lost 0 bases, leaving 1 base of the junction unmatched. This CDR3 is built from 14 residues. The V gene's germline CDR1 is SGHDT and CDR2 YYEEEE. The DNA of the CDR3 is TGTGCCAGCAGCTTGGGGGACTATTACAATGAGCAGTTCTTC. Protein: CASSLGDYYNEQFF.